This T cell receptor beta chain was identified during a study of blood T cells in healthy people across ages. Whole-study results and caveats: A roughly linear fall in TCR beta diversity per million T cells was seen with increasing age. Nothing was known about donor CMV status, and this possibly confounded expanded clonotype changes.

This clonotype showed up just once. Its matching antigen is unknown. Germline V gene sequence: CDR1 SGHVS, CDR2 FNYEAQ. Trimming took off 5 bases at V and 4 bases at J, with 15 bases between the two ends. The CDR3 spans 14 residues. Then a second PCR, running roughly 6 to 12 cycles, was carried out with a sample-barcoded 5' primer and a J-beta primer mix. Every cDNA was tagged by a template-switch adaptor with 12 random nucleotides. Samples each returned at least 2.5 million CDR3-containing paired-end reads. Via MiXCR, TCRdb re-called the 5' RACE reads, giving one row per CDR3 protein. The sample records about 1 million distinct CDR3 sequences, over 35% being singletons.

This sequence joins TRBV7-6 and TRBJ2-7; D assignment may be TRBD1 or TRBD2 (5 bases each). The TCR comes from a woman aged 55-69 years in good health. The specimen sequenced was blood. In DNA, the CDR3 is TGTGCCAGCAGCCATACAAAGGGACGGTACGAGCAGTACTTC. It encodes CASSHTKGRYEQYF. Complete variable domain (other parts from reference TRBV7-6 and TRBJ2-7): GAGVSQSPRYKVTKRGQDVALRCDPISGHVSLYWYRQALGQGPEFLTYFNYEAQQDKSGLPNDRFSAERPEGSISTLTIQRTEQRDSAMYRCASSHTKGRYEQYFGPGTRLTVT.